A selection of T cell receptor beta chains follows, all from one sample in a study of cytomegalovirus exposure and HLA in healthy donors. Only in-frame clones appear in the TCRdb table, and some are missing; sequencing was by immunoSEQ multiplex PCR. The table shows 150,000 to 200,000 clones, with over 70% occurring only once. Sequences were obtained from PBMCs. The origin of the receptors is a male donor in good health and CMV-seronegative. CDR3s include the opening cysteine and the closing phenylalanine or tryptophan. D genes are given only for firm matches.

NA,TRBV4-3,CASSQDHTGPYGYTF
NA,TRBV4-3,CASSQAAGANEKLFF
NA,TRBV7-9,CASSPRENTIYF
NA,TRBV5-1,CASTPGSPSSYNEQFF
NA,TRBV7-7,CASSLGTRETQYF
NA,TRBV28,CASSLWSGGNEKLFF
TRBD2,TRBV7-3,CASSTSGSSYNEQFF
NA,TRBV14,CASSHGIYGYTF
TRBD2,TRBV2,CATDDGLAGGNEQFF
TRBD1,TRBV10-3,CATKGQGSNEKLFF
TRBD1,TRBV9,CASSGGGAGNTIYF
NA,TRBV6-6,CASTEAGSYEQYF
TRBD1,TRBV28,CASSLLAGGDGYTF
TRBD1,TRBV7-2,CASSLADRVRGAFF
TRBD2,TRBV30,CAWRGSSGRANEQFF
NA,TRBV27,CASSLFGGRGEAFF
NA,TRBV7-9,CSSSSRVTETQYF
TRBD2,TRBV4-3,CASSRAGGSRYEQYF
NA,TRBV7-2,CASSFSAGPAPYEQYF
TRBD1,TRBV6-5,CASSYGGQGGETQYF
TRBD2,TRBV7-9,CASSPWGVLAEFQETQYF
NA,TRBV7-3,CASSLAGNTDTQYF
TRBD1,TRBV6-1,CASSARQGRGSGNTIYF
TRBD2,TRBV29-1,CSVVGEGTSGTPGELFF
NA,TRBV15,CATSRDPGPAGHNEQFF
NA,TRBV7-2,CASSLNRGGNTIYF
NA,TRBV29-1,CSVAHREGGVEAFF
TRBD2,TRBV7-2,CASSNTSALGQYF
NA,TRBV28,CASSSTGGRLYEQYF
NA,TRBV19,CASSFGGDTEAFF
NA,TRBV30,CAWNRANYGYTF
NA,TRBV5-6,CASSFLGQRYEQYF
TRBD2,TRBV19,CASATSGGRGEQFF
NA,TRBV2,CASSETGAGNTIYF
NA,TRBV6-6,CASSLGPAYGYTF
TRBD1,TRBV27,CASIHPGGQENIQYF
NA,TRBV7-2,CASSSPAGLSNNIQYF
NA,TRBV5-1,CASSLAAGLVGEQYF
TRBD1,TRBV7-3,CASSLLAGTGGDLETQYF
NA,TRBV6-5,CASSKPTGVGYTF
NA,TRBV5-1,CASSLALNEQYF
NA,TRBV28,CASRTGGYSNQPQHF
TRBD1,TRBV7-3,CASSQGARNTIYF
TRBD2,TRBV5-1,CASSPSAGGPNTGELFF
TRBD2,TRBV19,CASSMLLAVYNEQFF
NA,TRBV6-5,CASSYNPGPTGELFF
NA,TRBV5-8,CASSLGGFQETQYF
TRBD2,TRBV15,CATSAGLAGGISYEQYF
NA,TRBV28,CASSNLVYSTDTQYF
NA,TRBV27,CASSLGGRYEQYF
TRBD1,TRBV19,CASIRGQLAVNTEAFF
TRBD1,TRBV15,CATSRDLTVGGFNEKLFF